This TCR beta chain was retrieved from a study of CD8 T cells in Susac syndrome. Random hexamers were used to reverse transcribe an amount of about 0.5 to 1 ug RNA. TCRdb re-called the immunoSEQ multiplex PCR reads with MiXCR, one entry per CDR3 protein. Of over 150,000 distinct CDR3 sequences listed, around 96% are singletons. V lost 0 bases and J lost 2, with 6 bases in between. The CDR3 length is 14 residues. Germline-derived CDR1 and CDR2 are MNHEY and SVGAGI. The clonotype comes from a human donor with Susac syndrome. What was sequenced was CD4+ T cells from PBMCs. The chain couples TRBV6-5 to TRBJ2-3, with D hard to call. The CDR3 is CASSYSWDTDTQYF. The CDR3 bases are TGTGCCAGCAGTTACTCATGGGACACAGATACGCAGTATTTT.